This T cell receptor beta chain is from a study of beta chain features in type 1 diabetes. The study's findings and limits: Shorter TCRB CDR3s, moderately but significantly so, marked every one of the four CD4+ subsets in Type 1 diabetes patients.

All sorted populations exceeded 95% purity. The CDR3 contains 15 residues. The germline gives CDR1 SNHLY, CDR2 FYNNEI. V shed 7 bases and J 1 base; nucleotides not matched to a gene: 8. On this clone: What it binds is not known.

Reverse transcription of all isolated RNA meant that expressed TCRB transcripts were sequenced. The assay was immunoSEQ multiplex PCR, and TCRdb's table has in-frame clones only and misses some. The repertoire consists of 300,000 to 450,000 clones, with around 10% occurring once and the leading ten covering roughly 0.6%. The TCR was taken from a man aged 25 to 40 with type 1 diabetes. This rearrangement joins TRBV2 to TRBJ1-1, with 8 bases identical to TRBD1. The sequenced sample consisted of central memory CD4+ T cells from blood. The CDR3 is CASTKTQGANTEAFF. As DNA, the CDR3 is TGTGCCAGCACCAAAACCCAGGGGGCGAACACTGAAGCTTTCTTT.